Below, one T cell receptor beta chain is given with its context. The junction had 10 bases not matched to a gene; V was cut back by 10 bases and J by 4 bases. The germline CDR1 and CDR2 sequences are MNHEY and SVGAGI. CDR3 length equals 15 residues. This record comes from a study of blood T cell repertoires in COVID-19. Study-wide context: Acute and convalescent COVID-19 specimens originated in the United States, Italy and Spain. T cells, B-cell-depleted T cells, or PBMCs provided the cDNA or gDNA that served as material.

In the original analysis: Reference gene primer amplification yielded estimated nucleated cell counts. Measured with immunoSEQ multiplex PCR; TCRdb has only the in-frame clones, and not every one. V and J calls and clone size follow that table, whereas D and trimming were derived from the DNA. Altogether 20,000 to 25,000 clones are present, about 90% being singletons, with the ten largest covering about 6%. V usage is TRBV6-5 and J usage is TRBJ1-2; 12 bases are a match to TRBD1. The sequencing sample was made of peripheral blood. The TCR sequence derives from a woman of 80 years or more with active COVID-19. CDR3 amino acids: CATGTGGFLGYGYTF. The CDR3 bases are TGTGCCACCGGGACAGGGGGCTTTCTTGGCTATGGCTACACCTTC.